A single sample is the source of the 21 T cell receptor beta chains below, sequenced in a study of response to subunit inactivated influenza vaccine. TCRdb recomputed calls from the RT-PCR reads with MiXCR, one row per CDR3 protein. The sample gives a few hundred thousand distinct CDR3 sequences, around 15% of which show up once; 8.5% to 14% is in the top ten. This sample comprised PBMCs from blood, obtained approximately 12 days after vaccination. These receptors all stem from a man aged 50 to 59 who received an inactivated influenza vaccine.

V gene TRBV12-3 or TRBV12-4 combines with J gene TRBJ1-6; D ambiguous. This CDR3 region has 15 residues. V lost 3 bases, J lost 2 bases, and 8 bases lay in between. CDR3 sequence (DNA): TGTGCCAGCAGTTTTGAGAGCACCTATAATTCACCCCTCCACTTT. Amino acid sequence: CASSFESTYNSPLHF.

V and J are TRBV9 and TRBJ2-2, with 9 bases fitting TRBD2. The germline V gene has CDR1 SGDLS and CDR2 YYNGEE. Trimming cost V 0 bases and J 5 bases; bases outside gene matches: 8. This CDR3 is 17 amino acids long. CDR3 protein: CASSVAVAGARTGELFF. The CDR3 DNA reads TGTGCCAGCAGCGTAGCAGTAGCGGGAGCGCGGACCGGGGAGCTGTTTTTT.

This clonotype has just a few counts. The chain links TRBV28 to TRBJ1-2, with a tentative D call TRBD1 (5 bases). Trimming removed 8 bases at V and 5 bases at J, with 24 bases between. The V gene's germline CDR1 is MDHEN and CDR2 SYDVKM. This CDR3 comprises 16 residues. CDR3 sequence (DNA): TGTGCCAGCCGTCCTACCGCCGGGACTGACGTTTATGGCTACACCTTC. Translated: CASRPTAGTDVYGYTF.

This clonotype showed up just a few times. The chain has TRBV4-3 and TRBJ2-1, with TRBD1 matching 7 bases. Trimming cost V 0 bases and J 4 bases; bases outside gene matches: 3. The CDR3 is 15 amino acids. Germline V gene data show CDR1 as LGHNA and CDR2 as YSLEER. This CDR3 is CASSQDRGRYNEQFF. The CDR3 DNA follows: TGCGCCAGCAGCCAAGACAGGGGGAGATACAATGAGCAGTTCTTC.

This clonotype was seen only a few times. The CDR3 DNA reads as TGTGCCAGCAGCCAAGTACGCCTCAGCTCCTACAATGAGCAGTTCTTC. This sequence encodes CASSQVRLSSYNEQFF. The chain combines TRBV14 with TRBJ2-1; D call uncertain. CDR1 and CDR2 (germline): SGHDN, FVKESK. Between the trimmed V and J ends, which lost 1 base and 0 bases, there was a span of 10 bases. This CDR3 contains 16 residues.

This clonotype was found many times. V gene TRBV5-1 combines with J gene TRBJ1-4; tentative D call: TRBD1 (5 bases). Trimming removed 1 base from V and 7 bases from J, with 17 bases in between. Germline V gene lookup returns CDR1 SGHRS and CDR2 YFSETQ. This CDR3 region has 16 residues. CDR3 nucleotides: TGCGCCAGCAGCTTGCCTCAAGGGGTAAAGGGTGAAAAACTGTTTTTT. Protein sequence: CASSLPQGVKGEKLFF.

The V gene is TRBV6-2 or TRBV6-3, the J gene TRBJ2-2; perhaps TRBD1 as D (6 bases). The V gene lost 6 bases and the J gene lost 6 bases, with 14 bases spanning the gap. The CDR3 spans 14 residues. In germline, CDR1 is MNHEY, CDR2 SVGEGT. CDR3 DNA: TGTGCCAGCAGCCTCACTCAGGGGCCCGGGGAGCTGTTTTTT. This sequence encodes CASSLTQGPGELFF.

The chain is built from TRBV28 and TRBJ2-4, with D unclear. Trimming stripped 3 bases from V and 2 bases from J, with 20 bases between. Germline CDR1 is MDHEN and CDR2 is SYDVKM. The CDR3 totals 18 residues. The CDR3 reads CASSFGPSELLSKNIQYF. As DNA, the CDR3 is TGTGCCAGCAGTTTTGGACCCTCGGAGCTCCTATCCAAAAACATTCAGTACTTC.

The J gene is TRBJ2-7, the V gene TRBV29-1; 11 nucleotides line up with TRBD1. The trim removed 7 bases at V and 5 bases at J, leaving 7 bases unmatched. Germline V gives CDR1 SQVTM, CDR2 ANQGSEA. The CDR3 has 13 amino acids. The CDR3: CSAMRDRGNEQYF. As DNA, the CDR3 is TGCAGCGCCATGCGGGACAGGGGGAACGAGCAGTACTTC.

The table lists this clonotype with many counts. The CDR3 DNA reads TGTGCCAGCAGCTTAGCATACGGGACACGCCGGCGGCAGTACTTC. Residues: CASSLAYGTRRRQYF. The J gene is TRBJ2-7, the V gene TRBV7-2, with TRBD1 as a possible D gene (6 bases). In germline, CDR1 is SGHTA, CDR2 FQGNSA. V lost 0 bases and J lost 9, with 18 bases in between. The CDR3 has 15 amino acids.

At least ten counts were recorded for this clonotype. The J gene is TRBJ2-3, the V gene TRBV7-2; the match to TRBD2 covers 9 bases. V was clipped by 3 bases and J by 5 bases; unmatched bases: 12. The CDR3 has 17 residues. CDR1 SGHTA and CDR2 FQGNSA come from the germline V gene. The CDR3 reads CASSLSGTSSLVDTQYF. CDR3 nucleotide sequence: TGTGCCAGCAGCTTGTCCGGGACTAGCTCCTTGGTAGATACGCAGTATTTT. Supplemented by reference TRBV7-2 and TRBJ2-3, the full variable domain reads GAGVSQSPSNKVTEKGKDVELRCDPISGHTALYWYRQSLGQGLEFLIYFQGNSAPDKSGLPSDRFSAERTGGSVSTLTIQRTQQEDSAVYLCASSLSGTSSLVDTQYFGPGTRLTVL.

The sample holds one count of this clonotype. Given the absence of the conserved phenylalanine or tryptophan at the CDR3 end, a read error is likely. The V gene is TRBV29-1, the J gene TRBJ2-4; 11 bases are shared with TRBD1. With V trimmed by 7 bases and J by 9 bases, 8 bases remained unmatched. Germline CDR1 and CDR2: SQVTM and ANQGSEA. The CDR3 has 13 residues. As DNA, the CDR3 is TGCAGCGCCCAGGGACAGGGGGGAAGCATTCAGTACTAC. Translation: CSAQGQGGSIQYY.

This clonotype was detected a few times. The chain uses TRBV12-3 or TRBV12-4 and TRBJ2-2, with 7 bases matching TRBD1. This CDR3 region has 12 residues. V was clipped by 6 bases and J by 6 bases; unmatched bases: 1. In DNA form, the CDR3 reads TGTGCCAGCAGGACAGGGTCCGGGGAGCTGTTTTTT. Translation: CASRTGSGELFF.

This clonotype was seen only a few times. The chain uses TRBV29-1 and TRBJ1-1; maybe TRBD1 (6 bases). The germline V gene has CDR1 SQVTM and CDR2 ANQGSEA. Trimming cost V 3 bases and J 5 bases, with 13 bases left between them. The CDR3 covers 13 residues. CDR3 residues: CSVDPGRGTEAFF. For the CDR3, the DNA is TGCAGCGTTGACCCGGGGAGGGGGACTGAAGCTTTCTTT.

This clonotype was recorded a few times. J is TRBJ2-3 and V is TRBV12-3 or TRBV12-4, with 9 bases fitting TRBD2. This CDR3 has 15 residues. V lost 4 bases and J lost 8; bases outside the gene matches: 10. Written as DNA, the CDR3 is TGTGCCAGCAGTTATGGTAGCGGGGGAGCAGCTACGCAGTATTTT. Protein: CASSYGSGGAATQYF.

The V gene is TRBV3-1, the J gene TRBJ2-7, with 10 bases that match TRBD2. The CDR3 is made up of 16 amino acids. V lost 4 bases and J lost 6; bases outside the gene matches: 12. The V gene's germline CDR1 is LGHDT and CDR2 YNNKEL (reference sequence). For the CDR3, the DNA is TGTGCCAGCAGCCCCAACTGGGAACTAGCGGGATCCGAGCAGTACTTC. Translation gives CASSPNWELAGSEQYF.

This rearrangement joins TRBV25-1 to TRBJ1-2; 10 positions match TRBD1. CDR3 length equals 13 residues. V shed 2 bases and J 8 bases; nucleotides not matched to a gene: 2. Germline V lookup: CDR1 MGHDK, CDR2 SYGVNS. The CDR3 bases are TGTGCCAGCAGTGAAAGACAGGGGGCAGGCTACACCTTC. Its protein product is CASSERQGAGYTF.

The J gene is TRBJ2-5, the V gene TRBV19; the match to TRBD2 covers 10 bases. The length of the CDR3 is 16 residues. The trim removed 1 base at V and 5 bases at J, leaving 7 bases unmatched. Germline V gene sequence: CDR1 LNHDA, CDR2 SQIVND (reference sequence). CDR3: CASSIVSAGGLETQYF. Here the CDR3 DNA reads TGTGCCAGTAGTATAGTTTCAGCGGGGGGGCTGGAGACCCAGTACTTC.

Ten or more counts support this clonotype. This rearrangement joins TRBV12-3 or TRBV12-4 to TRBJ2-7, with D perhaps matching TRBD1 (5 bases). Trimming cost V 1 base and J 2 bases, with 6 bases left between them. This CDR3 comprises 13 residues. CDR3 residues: CASSLGQTYEQYF. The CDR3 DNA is TGTGCCAGCAGTTTAGGACAGACCTACGAGCAGTACTTC.

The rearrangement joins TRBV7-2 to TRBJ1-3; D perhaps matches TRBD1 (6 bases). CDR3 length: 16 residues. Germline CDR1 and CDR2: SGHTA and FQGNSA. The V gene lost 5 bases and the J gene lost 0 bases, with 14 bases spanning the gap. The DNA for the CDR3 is TGTGCCAGCAGCCCCACACAGGGATTCTCTGGAAACACCATATATTTT. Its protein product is CASSPTQGFSGNTIYF.

DNA for the CDR3: TGTGCCAGCAGTTCTAGGGGGCGCTTCTACGAGCAGTACTTC. Translating it yields CASSSRGRFYEQYF. This chain connects TRBV28 to TRBJ2-7, with TRBD1 matching 7 bases. The CDR3 is made up of 14 amino acids. Germline trimming cut 4 bases from V and 3 bases from J; bases unmatched to any gene: 6. Germline V gene lookup returns CDR1 MDHEN and CDR2 SYDVKM.